This T cell receptor beta chain was obtained from a study of shared clonotypes between healthy human individuals. Repertoires were generated with immunoSEQ multiplex PCR, while TCRdb's copy carries only in-frame clones and drops some. Counted here are approximately 2.5 million clones, more than 90% occurring once; the ten biggest clones make up 0.13% to 0.15%. The germline V gene has CDR1 SGHNT and CDR2 YYREEE (reference sequence). V was pared by 5 bases and J by 0 bases, with 12 bases between. CDR3 length: 15 residues. The chain joins TRBV5-4 to TRBJ2-1, with D possibly being TRBD1 (6 bases). The clonotype was recovered from a young man in good health. Material: naive CD4+ T cells sorted from blood. Subset defined: CD45RA+ positively selected. For the CDR3, the DNA is TGTGCCAGCAGGGCAGGGGCCATCTCCTACAATGAGCAGTTCTTC. Translation: CASRAGAISYNEQFF. Supplemented by reference TRBV5-4 and TRBJ2-1, the full variable domain reads ETGVTQSPTHLIKTRGQQVTLRCSSQSGHNTVSWYQQALGQGPQFIFQYYREEENGRGNFPPRFSGLQFPNYSSELNVNALELDDSALYLCASRAGAISYNEQFFGPGTRLTVL.